These 15 T cell receptor beta chains share one sample of origin, sequenced in a study of cytomegalovirus exposure and HLA in healthy donors (dated by TCRdb to the late 2010s). Libraries were built with the immunoSEQ multiplex PCR assay. The multiplex PCR relied on a mix of 60 forward primers for TCR Vbeta segments and 13 reverse primers for TCR Jbeta segments. TCRdb retrieved this table from immuneACCESS and kept in-frame rearrangements only. Not all clones are present; in checked studies, unresolved V genes account for under half, and no reason is known for the remainder. In this sample the table shows roughly 200,000 clones, around four fifths of which occur a single time. The top ten constitute more than 0.45% of the sample. Sequencing was carried out using PBMCs. Receptors were obtained from a middle-aged woman in good health and CMV-seronegative.

CDR3 sequence (DNA): TGTGCCAGCAGCAGACAGGGGATTGAACAGCCCCAGCATTTT. Its protein product is CASSRQGIEQPQHF. The chain couples TRBV6-1 to TRBJ1-5; 8 bases line up with TRBD1. Germline CDR1 MNHNS, CDR2 SASEGT. Trimming took 6 bases from V and 7 from J; bases not matched to a gene: 8. The CDR3 spans 14 residues.

The J gene is TRBJ1-1, the V gene TRBV20-1, with a possible D match to TRBD1 (6 bases). Trimming pared 3 bases from V and 8 bases from J, leaving 10 bases between. The CDR3 totals 11 residues. Germline-derived CDR1 and CDR2 are DFQATT and SNEGSKA (reference sequence). Here the CDR3 reads CSARTGGEAFF. CDR3 bases: TGCAGTGCTAGGACAGGCGGGGAAGCTTTCTTT.

This rearrangement joins TRBV7-9 to TRBJ1-4, with a possible D match to TRBD1 (6 bases). Trimming took 0 bases from V and 8 from J, leaving 10 bases between them. The CDR3 is made up of 14 amino acids. From germline, CDR1 is SEHNR and CDR2 FQNEAQ (reference sequence). In DNA, the CDR3 is TGTGCCAGCAGCTTAGCCAGGGGAGGGGAAAAACTGTTTTTT. Translating it yields CASSLARGGEKLFF.

The chain joins TRBV7-9 to TRBJ1-1; a weak D match, TRBD1 (6 bases). CDR1 is SEHNR and CDR2 is FQNEAQ in the germline V gene (reference sequence). The CDR3 runs to 14 residues. V was shortened by 5 bases and J by 8 bases, with 18 bases between the two germline ends. This CDR3 reads CASSPSPDSPEAFF. DNA of the CDR3: TGTGCCAGCAGCCCCTCTCCGGACAGCCCCGAAGCTTTCTTT.

The J gene is TRBJ1-2, the V gene TRBV4-2; D not resolved. Germline loops: CDR1 LGHNA, CDR2 YNFKEQ. V was trimmed by 10 bases and J by 2 bases, leaving 20 bases between them. This CDR3 is 15 amino acids long. DNA for the CDR3: TGTGCCACCGCCCCCTCCGAGGGTGGGAACTATGGCTACACCTTC. Its protein product is CATAPSEGGNYGYTF.

This clone was counted only a few times. The J gene is TRBJ2-1, the V gene TRBV5-1; the match to TRBD1 covers 7 bases. V gave up 0 bases and J gave up 4 bases; unmatched junction bases: 4. Germline loops: CDR1 SGHRS, CDR2 YFSETQ. CDR3 length: 15 residues. The chain's CDR3 is CASSLEGGAYNEQFF. The CDR3 DNA sequence: TGCGCCAGCAGCTTGGAAGGGGGCGCGTACAATGAGCAGTTCTTC. The whole variable domain, filled in from reference TRBV5-1 and TRBJ2-1, reads KAGVTQTPRYLIKTRGQQVTLSCSPISGHRSVSWYQQTPGQGLQFLFEYFSETQRNKGNFPGRFSGRQFSNSRSEMNVSTLELGDSALYLCASSLEGGAYNEQFFGPGTRLTVL.

V usage is TRBV7-8 and J usage is TRBJ2-7, with no clear D. CDR3 size: 16 residues. Trimming stripped 1 base from V and 4 bases from J, with 17 bases between. In germline, CDR1 is SGHVS, CDR2 FQNEAQ. For the CDR3, the DNA is TGTGCCAGCAGCTTAGGTAGTACAGAAAGCATTTACGAGCAGTACTTC. Encoded protein: CASSLGSTESIYEQYF.

The J gene is TRBJ1-1, the V gene TRBV6-4, with D possibly matching TRBD1 (6 bases). Trimming stripped 6 bases from V and 3 bases from J, with 14 bases between. The CDR3 is 14 amino acids. Germline-derived CDR1 and CDR2 are MRHNA and SNTAGT. The CDR3 DNA is TGTGCCAGCAGGGCACAGGGTTGGGACACTGAAGCTTTCTTT. It codes for CASRAQGWDTEAFF.

About this clone: Additional DNA sequences in this sample encode the identical CDR3. The V call is TRBV5-6, the J call TRBJ2-7; 8 nucleotides match TRBD1. CDR1 SGHDT and CDR2 YYEEEE come from the germline V gene. The CDR3 extends over 14 amino acids. V gave up 4 bases and J gave up 3 bases; unmatched junction bases: 6. The DNA of the CDR3 is TGTGCCAGCAGCCCCGGGACAGGAGACTACGAGCAGTACTTC. Translated, it gives CASSPGTGDYEQYF.

The chain carries TRBV6-1 and TRBJ2-2, with 7 bases aligning to TRBD1. Looked up from germline, CDR1 is MNHNS and CDR2 is SASEGT. The junction had 8 bases not matched to a gene; V was cut back by 0 bases and J by 7 bases. This CDR3 is 16 amino acids long. In DNA form, the CDR3 reads TGTGCCAGCAGTGAAGCGCGGCGGCAGGGGGTCGGGGAGCTGTTTTTT. Residues: CASSEARRQGVGELFF.

V is TRBV7-8 and J is TRBJ2-7, with D unclear. Deletions cut 7 bases from V and 0 bases from J, with 16 bases between. CDR1 and CDR2 from the germline V gene are SGHVS and FQNEAQ. The CDR3 extends over 15 amino acids. CDR3 coding DNA: TGTGCCAGCACCCACTCCAGGCTTAGCTCCTACGAGCAGTACTTC. Translating gives CASTHSRLSSYEQYF.

This clone was recorded once. The V gene is TRBV29-1, the J gene TRBJ2-1; perhaps TRBD2 as D (6 bases). V was trimmed by 5 bases and J by 6 bases, leaving 17 bases between them. CDR1 is SQVTM, CDR2 ANQGSEA, per germline. The CDR3 covers 14 residues. The DNA for the CDR3 is TGCAGCGTTCACGGGGGACGGAGTTCCAATGAGCAGTTCTTC. This sequence encodes CSVHGGRSSNEQFF.

This clone was counted once. V is TRBV28 and J is TRBJ2-2; D is ambiguous. Trimming pared 1 base from V and 1 base from J, leaving 4 bases between. Germline CDR1 MDHEN, CDR2 SYDVKM. The CDR3 spans 14 residues. The DNA for the CDR3 is TGTGCCAGCAGTTTATCGAGGAACACCGGGGAGCTGTTTTTT. Its translation is CASSLSRNTGELFF.

The V gene is TRBV5-1, the J gene TRBJ2-7, with a tentative D call TRBD1 (6 bases). The CDR3 contains 13 residues. Trimming removed 4 bases from V and 3 bases from J, with 11 bases in between. Germline V CDR1 and CDR2: SGHRS, YFSETQ. CDR3 sequence reads: CASSDTTGYEQYF. CDR3 nucleotides: TGCGCCAGCAGCGACACGACAGGCTACGAGCAGTACTTC.

The J gene is TRBJ2-1, the V gene TRBV11-3; TRBD2 matches at 10 bases. CDR1 is SGHNT and CDR2 is YENEEA in the germline V gene. The junction had 15 bases not matched to a gene; V was cut back by 5 bases and J by 8 bases. This CDR3 has 17 amino acids. Written as DNA, the CDR3 is TGTGCCAGCAGCCCCCTGAGCGGGGGGGCCGGGTTCGATGAGCAGTTCTTC. It codes for CASSPLSGGAGFDEQFF. Based on the CDR3 plus reference TRBV11-3 and TRBJ2-1, the full variable domain is EAGVVQSPRYKIIEKKQPVAFWCNPISGHNTLYWYLQNLGQGPELLIRYENEEAVDDSQLPKDRFSAERLKGVDSTLKIQPAELGDSAVYLCASSPLSGGAGFDEQFFGPGTRLTVL.